The sample holds many counts of the clone carrying this TCR beta chain. This sample is drawn from a study of glioma-infiltrating T cells after dendritic cell vaccination. Primers: 60 V beta forward and 13 J beta reverse. Sequencing was performed with immunoSEQ multiplex PCR; in TCRdb, only in-frame clones are kept and a portion is missing. Among 90,000 to 95,000 clones listed, about 81% were seen once. Sample time point: after dendritic cell vaccination, including at tumor progression/relapse. Isocitrate dehydrogenase mutation was absent in all glioblastoma patients. The input for sequencing was blood, taken after dendritic cell vaccination. This TCR derives from a human donor with glioblastoma.

Here the CDR3 DNA reads TGTGCCAGCAGTGATAGCGGCTCTGGGGCCAACGTCCTGACTTTC. This sequence encodes CASSDSGSGANVLTF. The chain couples TRBV6-1 to TRBJ2-6; possibly TRBD2 for D (6 bases). The length of the CDR3 is 15 residues. Germline CDR1 reads MNHNS; CDR2 reads SASEGT. Trimming left V 3 bases short and J 0 bases short, with 6 bases between.